This T cell receptor beta chain was captured by sequencing in a study of T cells after yellow fever vaccination. About this clonotype: Its antigen is currently unknown.

General observations from the study: Post-booster repertoires again held most primary-vaccination clones (approximately 96% CD4, 88% CD8).

This CDR3 contains 13 residues. Trimming left V 5 bases short and J 5 bases short, with 10 bases between. MiXCR was run by TCRdb on the 5' RACE reads, yielding one entry per CDR3 protein. The sample records under 700,000 distinct CDR3 sequences, about a sixth being singletons. V and J are TRBV12-3 or TRBV12-4 and TRBJ2-1, with D perhaps assigned TRBD1 or TRBD2 (5 bases each). This clonotype originated in a young man who received the YFV17D yellow fever vaccine. Sequencing used PBMCs, obtained around 5 days after the first yellow fever vaccination. The CDR3 loop reads CASSPGPHNEQFF. The CDR3 nucleotides read TGTGCCAGCAGTCCGGGACCCCACAATGAGCAGTTCTTC.